This paragraph covers one T cell receptor (beta chain) sequence. The target antigen is unknown. The sample comes from a study of T cells in Graves' hyperthyroidism and ophthalmopathy. Study-wide results and limits: Most expanded thyroid clonotypes above 0.001 also appeared in blood. Ophthalmopathy cases were set apart from stable hyperthyroidism by a 13 V-J model.

CDR1 is SGHRS and CDR2 is YFSETQ in the germline V gene. The ends lost 4 bases at V and 4 bases at J; junction bases unmatched: 19. CDR3 size: 18 residues. Diagnostic assessment was based on clinical symptoms, serum thyroxine and TRAb, thyroid ultrasound and orbital computed tomography. Researchers amplified the TCR beta CDR3 regions from RNA transcripts. TCR CDR3 underwent first-round RT-PCR with the HTBI primer set. TCRdb reprocessed the multiplex PCR reads with MiXCR, giving one entry per CDR3 protein. The table has around 250,000 distinct CDR3 sequences, approximately 14% seen once. The chain combines TRBV5-1 with TRBJ1-1, with TRBD1 matching 7 bases. The TCR was taken from a woman in her 40s with Graves' hyperthyroidism that later progressed to Graves' ophthalmopathy. Sequences were obtained from blood. CDR3: CASSTGEGGVYRGTEAFF. As DNA, the CDR3 is TGCGCCAGCAGCACGGGGGAAGGGGGCGTTTATCGGGGCACTGAAGCTTTCTTT.